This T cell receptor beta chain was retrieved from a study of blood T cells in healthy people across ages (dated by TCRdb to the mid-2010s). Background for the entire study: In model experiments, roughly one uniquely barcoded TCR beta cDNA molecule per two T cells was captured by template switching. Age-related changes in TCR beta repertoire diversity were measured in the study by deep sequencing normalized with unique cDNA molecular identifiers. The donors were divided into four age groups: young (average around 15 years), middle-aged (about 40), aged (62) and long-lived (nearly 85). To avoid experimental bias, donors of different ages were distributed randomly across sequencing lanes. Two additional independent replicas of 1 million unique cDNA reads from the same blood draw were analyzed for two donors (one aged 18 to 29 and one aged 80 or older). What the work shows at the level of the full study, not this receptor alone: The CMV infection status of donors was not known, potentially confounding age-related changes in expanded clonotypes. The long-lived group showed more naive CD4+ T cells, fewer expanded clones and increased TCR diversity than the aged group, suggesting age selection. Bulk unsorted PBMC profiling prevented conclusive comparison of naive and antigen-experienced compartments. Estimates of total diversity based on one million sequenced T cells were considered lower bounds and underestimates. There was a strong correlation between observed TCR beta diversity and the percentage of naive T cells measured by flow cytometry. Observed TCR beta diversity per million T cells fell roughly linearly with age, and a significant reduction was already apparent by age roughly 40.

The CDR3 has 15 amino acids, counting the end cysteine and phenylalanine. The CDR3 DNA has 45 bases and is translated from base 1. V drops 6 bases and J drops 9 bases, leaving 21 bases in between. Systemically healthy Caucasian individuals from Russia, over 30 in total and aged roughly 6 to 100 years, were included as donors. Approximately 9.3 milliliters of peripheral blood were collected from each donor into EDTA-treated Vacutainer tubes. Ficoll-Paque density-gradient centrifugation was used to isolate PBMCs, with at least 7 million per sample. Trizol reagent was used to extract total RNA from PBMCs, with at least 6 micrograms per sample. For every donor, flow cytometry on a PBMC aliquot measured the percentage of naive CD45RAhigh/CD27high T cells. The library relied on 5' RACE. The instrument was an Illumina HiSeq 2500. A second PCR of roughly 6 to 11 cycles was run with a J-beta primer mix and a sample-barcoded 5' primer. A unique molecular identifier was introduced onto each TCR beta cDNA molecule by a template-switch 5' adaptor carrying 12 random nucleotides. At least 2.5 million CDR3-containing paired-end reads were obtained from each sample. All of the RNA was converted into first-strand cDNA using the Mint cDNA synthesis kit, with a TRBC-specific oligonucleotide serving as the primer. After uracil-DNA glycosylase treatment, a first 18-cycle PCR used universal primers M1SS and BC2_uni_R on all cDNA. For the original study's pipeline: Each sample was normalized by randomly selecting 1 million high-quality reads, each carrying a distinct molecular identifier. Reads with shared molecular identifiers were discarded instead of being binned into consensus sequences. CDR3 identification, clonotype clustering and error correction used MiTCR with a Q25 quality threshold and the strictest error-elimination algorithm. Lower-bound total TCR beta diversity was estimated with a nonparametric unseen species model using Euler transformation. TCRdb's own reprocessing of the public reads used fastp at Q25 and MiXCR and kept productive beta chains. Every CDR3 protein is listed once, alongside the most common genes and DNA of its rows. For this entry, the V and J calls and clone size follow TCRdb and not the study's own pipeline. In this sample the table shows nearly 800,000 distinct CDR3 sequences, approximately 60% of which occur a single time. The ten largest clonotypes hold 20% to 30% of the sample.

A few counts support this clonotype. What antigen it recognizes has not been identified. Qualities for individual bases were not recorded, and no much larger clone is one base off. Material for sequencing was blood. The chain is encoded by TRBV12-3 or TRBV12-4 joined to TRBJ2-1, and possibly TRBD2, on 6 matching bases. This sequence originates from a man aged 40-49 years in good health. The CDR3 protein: CASRVTGAGGREQFF. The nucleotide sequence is TGTGCCAGCAGAGTAACGGGAGCTGGAGGGCGTGAGCAGTTCTTC.